These 24 T cell receptor beta chains were sequenced from one sample in a study of cytomegalovirus exposure and HLA in healthy donors. With 60 Vbeta and 13 Jbeta primers, the PCR was carried out. Assay used: immunoSEQ multiplex PCR; TCRdb lists only in-frame clones, some missing. The table records tens of thousands of clones, approximately 81% of them present only once. The material sequenced was PBMCs. Source of these receptors: a woman in her 40s in good health and CMV-seronegative.

As regards this clone: Mismatch with germline at one junction end may stem from a read error. This sequence joins TRBV2 and TRBJ2-6, with a weak D call TRBD1 (5 bases). The germline CDR1 and CDR2 sequences are SNHLY and FYNNEI. The CDR3 consists of 16 residues. The CDR3 reads CASSELGPSGANALTF. The CDR3 DNA follows: TGTGCCAGCAGTGAACTAGGTCCTTCTGGGGCCAACGCCCTGACTTTC. The entire variable domain, with the rest obtained from reference TRBV2 and TRBJ2-6, is as follows: EPEVTQTPSHQVTQMGQEVILRCVPISNHLYFYWYRQILGQKVEFLVSFYNNEISEKSEIFDDQFSVERPDGSNFTLKIRSTKLEDSAMYFCASSELGPSGANALTFGAGSRLTVL.

V is TRBV29-1 and J is TRBJ1-1, with D maybe TRBD1 (6 bases). The CDR3 totals 12 residues. V lost 4 bases to trimming and J lost 4 bases, with 10 bases between them. Germline V CDR1 and CDR2: SQVTM, ANQGSEA. For the CDR3, the DNA is TGCAGCGTTGTGGTCAGGGGCACTGAAGCTTTCTTT. Translation gives CSVVVRGTEAFF. Supplemented by reference TRBV29-1 and TRBJ1-1, the full variable domain reads SAVISQKPSRDICQRGTSLTIQCQVDSQVTMMFWYRQQPGQSLTLIATANQGSEATYESGFVIDKFPISRPNLTFSTLTVSNMSPEDSSIYLCSVVVRGTEAFFGQGTRLTVV.

Only one count was recorded for this clone. The genes are TRBV29-1 and TRBJ2-5; 11 bases agree with TRBD1. Germline trimming cut 5 bases from V and 2 bases from J; bases unmatched to any gene: 10. This CDR3 contains 16 residues. Germline V CDR1 and CDR2: SQVTM, ANQGSEA. DNA of the CDR3: TGCAGCGTTCGCCCCCCGGGACAGGGGGTTCAAGAGACCCAGTACTTC. Its protein is CSVRPPGQGVQETQYF. Complete variable domain (other parts from reference TRBV29-1 and TRBJ2-5): SAVISQKPSRDICQRGTSLTIQCQVDSQVTMMFWYRQQPGQSLTLIATANQGSEATYESGFVIDKFPISRPNLTFSTLTVSNMSPEDSSIYLCSVRPPGQGVQETQYFGPGTRLLVL.

V is TRBV9 and J is TRBJ1-6; 8 bases are shared with TRBD1. From germline, CDR1 is SGDLS and CDR2 YYNGEE. Trimming cost V 4 bases and J 6 bases; bases outside gene matches: 9. This CDR3 contains 16 residues. CDR3 bases: TGTGCCAGCAGCCTCGGACAGGGAGGTCTTAATTCACCCCTCCACTTT. Protein product: CASSLGQGGLNSPLHF.

The chain links TRBV5-1 to TRBJ1-1, with D possibly being TRBD1 (5 bases). The CDR3 contains 12 residues. Germline loops: CDR1 SGHRS, CDR2 YFSETQ. Trimming removed 0 bases from V and 14 bases from J, with 14 bases in between. CDR3 in amino acids: CASSLAGREVFF. CDR3 sequence (DNA): TGCGCCAGCAGCTTGGCCGGCAGGGAGGTCTTCTTT.

J is TRBJ1-5 and V is TRBV28; a possible D gene is TRBD1 (5 bases). The CDR3 has 17 residues. Trimming shortened V by 4 bases and J by 5 bases, and 21 bases separated the two germline ends. Germline V gene sequence: CDR1 MDHEN, CDR2 SYDVKM. The DNA of the CDR3 is TGTGCCAGCAGTTCCCCGGAGGGAGGGGTTATTCATCAGCCCCAGCATTTT. Translated, it gives CASSSPEGGVIHQPQHF.

The chain employs TRBV6-5 and TRBJ2-7; a possible D gene is TRBD1 (6 bases). V shed 0 bases and J shed 5 bases, with 14 bases lying between them. Germline V gene lookup returns CDR1 MNHEY and CDR2 SVGAGI. This CDR3 comprises 15 residues. CDR3 sequence reads: CASSYSTGSVHEQYF. CDR3 nucleotide sequence: TGTGCCAGCAGTTACTCGACAGGATCGGTTCACGAGCAGTACTTC.

In regard to this clone: The junction and the germline gene differ at one end; a read error may be behind it. V gene TRBV6-4 combines with J gene TRBJ2-2; D remains ambiguous. Germline V gene sequence: CDR1 MRHNA, CDR2 SNTAGT. CDR3 length: 13 amino acids. Written as DNA, the CDR3 is TGTGCCAGCAGTGCGCAGAACGCCGGGGAGCTGTTTTTT. This encodes CASSAQNAGELFF.

There are a few counts of this clone. The chain employs TRBV4-1 and TRBJ2-7, with a possible D match to TRBD2 (5 bases). This CDR3 has 15 amino acids. V was cut by 1 base and J by 0 bases, with 10 bases left in between. The germline V gene has CDR1 MGHRA and CDR2 YSYEKL. CDR3: CASSQGAEYSYEQYF. The CDR3 DNA reads as TGCGCCAGCAGCCAAGGAGCGGAATACTCCTACGAGCAGTACTTC.

This clone was seen a handful of times. This chain links TRBV19 with TRBJ1-1; D may be TRBD1 (5 bases). This CDR3 has 15 amino acids. Germline assignment: CDR1 LNHDA and CDR2 SQIVND (reference sequence). V was pared by 5 bases and J by 4 bases, with 17 bases between. CDR3 region: CASSRAGGRGTEAFF. CDR3 sequence (DNA): TGTGCCAGTAGTCGGGCCGGGGGAAGGGGCACTGAAGCTTTCTTT. Together with reference TRBV19 and TRBJ1-1, the CDR3 gives the full variable domain: DGGITQSPKYLFRKEGQNVTLSCEQNLNHDAMYWYRQDPGQGLRLIYYSQIVNDFQKGDIAEGYSVSREKKESFPLTVTSAQKNPTAFYLCASSRAGGRGTEAFFGQGTRLTVV.

This clone was recorded only once. CDR3 bases: TGTGCCAGCAGCTTAATTTGGACAGGGGAGGAAGCTTTCTTT. Its protein product is CASSLIWTGEEAFF. The rearrangement uses TRBV7-2 and TRBJ1-1, with 9 bases identical to TRBD1. Germline CDR1 is SGHTA and CDR2 is FQGNSA. With 2 bases clipped from V and 8 bases from J, the junction kept 6 bases outside the gene matches. This CDR3 region has 14 residues.

This clone was found a few times. The rearrangement uses TRBV5-4 and TRBJ1-1; TRBD1 agrees at 7 bases. The CDR3 spans 15 residues. In germline, CDR1 is SGHNT, CDR2 YYREEE (reference sequence). V was clipped by 4 bases and J by 6 bases; unmatched bases: 12. CDR3 in DNA: TGTGCCAGCAGCAGAGAACAGGGGTTGGTGTCTGAAGCTTTCTTT. It specifies CASSREQGLVSEAFF.

The chain has TRBV7-2 and TRBJ2-7; D not certain. Between the trimmed V and J ends, which lost 4 bases and 6 bases, there was a span of 10 bases. The CDR3 runs to 12 residues. CDR1 and CDR2 from the germline V gene are SGHTA and FQGNSA. CDR3 sequence reads: CASSSPFLEQYF. CDR3 nucleotide sequence: TGTGCCAGCAGCTCCCCCTTCCTCGAGCAGTACTTC.

The rearrangement links TRBV6-5 to TRBJ1-3; D might be TRBD1 (5 bases). Germline CDR1 MNHEY, CDR2 SVGAGI. CDR3 length: 15 amino acids. V dropped 8 bases and J dropped 0 bases, with 14 bases sitting between them. The CDR3 nucleotides read TGTGCCAGCGGCCACAGGCCCCTCTCTGGAAACACCATATATTTT. It specifies CASGHRPLSGNTIYF.

This clone has only a few counts. The chain uses TRBV5-5 and TRBJ2-7; 12 bases map to TRBD1. Trimming took 1 base from V and 3 from J; bases not matched to a gene: 2. The CDR3 spans 15 residues. In germline, CDR1 is SGHKS, CDR2 YYEKEE (reference sequence). The CDR3 reads CASSLRDRGLYEQYF. The CDR3 DNA follows: TGTGCCAGCAGCTTGCGGGACAGGGGGCTCTACGAGCAGTACTTC.

This clone has more than one count but fewer than ten. V and J are TRBV5-1 and TRBJ1-5, with a possible D match to TRBD1 (6 bases). The germline V and J ends were trimmed by 4 bases and 7 bases, with 15 bases remaining between them. Germline CDR1 and CDR2: SGHRS and YFSETQ. CDR3 length equals 14 residues. CDR3 loop: CASSPITGNQPQHF. The DNA for the CDR3 is TGCGCCAGCAGCCCAATCACAGGGAACCAGCCCCAGCATTTT.

The V gene is TRBV6-6, the J gene TRBJ1-5; tentatively, D is TRBD1 (6 bases). V dropped 5 bases and J dropped 3 bases, with 14 bases sitting between them. The CDR3 spans 15 residues. Germline CDR1 is MNHNY and CDR2 is SVGAGI (reference sequence). The CDR3 region has the DNA TGTGCCAGCAGTGGTAACAGGGTTTACAATCAGCCCCAGCATTTT. Its protein product is CASSGNRVYNQPQHF.

This clone was seen a few times. The gene calls are TRBV6-5 and TRBJ1-1; D ambiguous. This CDR3 comprises 11 residues. V gave up 6 bases and J gave up 7 bases, with 9 bases separating them. The germline V gene has CDR1 MNHEY and CDR2 SVGAGI. CDR3: CASSTGIEAFF. In DNA form, the CDR3 reads TGTGCCAGCAGCACGGGAATTGAAGCTTTCTTT.

A few counts support this clone. The chain employs TRBV11-2 and TRBJ1-1; D is unclear. In germline, CDR1 is SGHAT, CDR2 FQNNGV. The CDR3 runs to 13 residues. Trimming removed 2 bases from V and 4 bases from J, with 8 bases in between. This chain's CDR3 is CASSLLRGTEAFF. For the CDR3, the DNA is TGTGCCAGCAGCTTATTGCGGGGCACTGAAGCTTTCTTT.

The rearrangement joins TRBV6-1 to TRBJ2-7, with D perhaps TRBD1 (5 bases). V was cut by 6 bases and J by 0 bases, with 15 bases left in between. This CDR3 region has 15 residues. Germline CDR1 reads MNHNS; CDR2 reads SASEGT. The CDR3 spells CASREPGRASYEQYF. CDR3 bases: TGTGCCAGCAGAGAGCCAGGCAGGGCCTCCTACGAGCAGTACTTC.

This clone was picked up a small number of times. This chain uses TRBV5-6 with TRBJ2-3; 7 bases match TRBD1. V shed 5 bases, J shed 2 bases, and the junction held 5 bases outside the gene matches. The CDR3 contains 14 residues. Germline loops: CDR1 SGHDT, CDR2 YYEEEE. The CDR3 DNA is TGTGCCAGCAGTTGGACAGGCCCCACAGATACGCAGTATTTT. Translation: CASSWTGPTDTQYF. The full variable domain, rest sourced from reference TRBV5-6 and TRBJ2-3, is DAGVTQSPTHLIKTRGQQVTLRCSPKSGHDTVSWYQQALGQGPQFIFQYYEEEERQRGNFPDRFSGHQFPNYSSELNVNALLLGDSALYLCASSWTGPTDTQYFGPGTRLTVL.

This chain links TRBV10-1 with TRBJ2-7; 7 bases fit TRBD2. Losses at the gene ends were 6 bases for V and 3 bases for J; bases not matched to a gene: 5. Germline V gene sequence: CDR1 WNHNN, CDR2 SYGVQD (reference sequence). The CDR3 runs 13 residues. CDR3 sequence: CASRGTIDYEQYF. DNA of the CDR3: TGCGCCAGCAGAGGGACTATAGACTACGAGCAGTACTTC.

The rearrangement uses TRBV19 and TRBJ2-7, with 7 positions matching TRBD1. Germline V gene sequence: CDR1 LNHDA, CDR2 SQIVND (reference sequence). V lost 3 bases to trimming and J lost 5 bases; unmatched junction nucleotides: 7. This CDR3 has 14 amino acids. The CDR3 DNA reads TGTGCCAGTAGTATCACAGGGGTCGACGACGAGCAGTACTTC. It specifies CASSITGVDDEQYF.

This chain links TRBV7-4 with TRBJ1-3; 8 bases align to TRBD1. Per the germline V gene, CDR1 is SGHVT and CDR2 is SQSDAQ. The ends lost 5 bases at V and 7 bases at J; junction bases unmatched: 7. The CDR3 runs to 14 residues. The CDR3 reads CASSPWTGSNTIYF. CDR3 DNA: TGTGCCAGCAGCCCTTGGACAGGGAGTAACACCATATATTTT.